Following are 5 T cell receptor beta chains from one sample sequenced in a study of OX40 agonist ivuxolimab in advanced cancers. Data came from immunoSEQ multiplex PCR; TCRdb stores just in-frame clones and leaves some out. Among roughly 84,000 clones listed, around 85% were seen once. The source material was CD4+ or CD8+ T cells sorted from blood, sampled in a trial of the OX40 agonist ivuxolimab. Receptors originate from an adult with an advanced solid tumor such as melanoma, head and neck, liver or kidney cancer.

The chain employs TRBV29-1 and TRBJ2-1, with TRBD2 matching 10 bases. Losses at the gene ends were 7 bases for V and 12 bases for J; bases not matched to a gene: 12. The CDR3 length is 13 residues. In germline, CDR1 is SQVTM, CDR2 ANQGSEA. The CDR3: CSAIAGGHGGQFF. In DNA form, the CDR3 reads TGCAGCGCTATAGCGGGAGGTCACGGGGGGCAGTTCTTC.

V gene TRBV5-1 combines with J gene TRBJ2-1, with D unresolved. CDR3 size: 13 residues. Trimming left V 0 bases short and J 4 bases short, with 5 bases between. CDR1 is SGHRS, CDR2 YFSETQ, per germline. The CDR3 sequence is CASSLDQYNEQFF. In DNA form, the CDR3 reads TGCGCCAGCAGCTTGGATCAGTACAATGAGCAGTTCTTC.

This chain connects TRBV7-2 to TRBJ2-1; D remains ambiguous. V lost 4 bases to trimming and J lost 1 base, with 2 bases between them. The germline V gene encodes CDR1 SGHTA and CDR2 FQGNSA. This CDR3 contains 12 residues. The CDR3 DNA is TGTGCCAGCAGCTGGTCCTACAATGAGCAGTTCTTC. Its protein product is CASSWSYNEQFF.

The CDR3 protein is CASSLSAWRSYNEQFF. In nucleotides, the CDR3 is TGTGCCAGCAGCTTATCAGCGTGGAGGTCCTACAATGAGCAGTTCTTC. The chain employs TRBV7-9 and TRBJ2-1; D might be TRBD2 (5 bases). This CDR3 has 16 amino acids. Germline values: CDR1 SEHNR, CDR2 FQNEAQ (reference sequence). V was clipped by 2 bases and J by 1 base, with 12 bases between them. The variable domain in full, with the rest retrieved from reference TRBV7-9 and TRBJ2-1, is DTGVSQNPRHKITKRGQNVTFRCDPISEHNRLYWYRQTLGQGPEFLTYFQNEAQLEKSRLLSDRFSAERPKGSFSTLEIQRTEQGDSAMYLCASSLSAWRSYNEQFFGPGTRLTVL.

CDR3 sequence reads: CASSLEVLSPLHF. In DNA, the CDR3 is TGTGCCAGCAGCTTAGAGGTGCTTTCACCCCTCCACTTT. The chain joins TRBV7-8 to TRBJ1-6; unclear D gene. Germline CDR1 is SGHVS and CDR2 is FQNEAQ. Trimming removed 1 base at V and 9 bases at J, with 7 bases between. This CDR3 contains 13 residues.